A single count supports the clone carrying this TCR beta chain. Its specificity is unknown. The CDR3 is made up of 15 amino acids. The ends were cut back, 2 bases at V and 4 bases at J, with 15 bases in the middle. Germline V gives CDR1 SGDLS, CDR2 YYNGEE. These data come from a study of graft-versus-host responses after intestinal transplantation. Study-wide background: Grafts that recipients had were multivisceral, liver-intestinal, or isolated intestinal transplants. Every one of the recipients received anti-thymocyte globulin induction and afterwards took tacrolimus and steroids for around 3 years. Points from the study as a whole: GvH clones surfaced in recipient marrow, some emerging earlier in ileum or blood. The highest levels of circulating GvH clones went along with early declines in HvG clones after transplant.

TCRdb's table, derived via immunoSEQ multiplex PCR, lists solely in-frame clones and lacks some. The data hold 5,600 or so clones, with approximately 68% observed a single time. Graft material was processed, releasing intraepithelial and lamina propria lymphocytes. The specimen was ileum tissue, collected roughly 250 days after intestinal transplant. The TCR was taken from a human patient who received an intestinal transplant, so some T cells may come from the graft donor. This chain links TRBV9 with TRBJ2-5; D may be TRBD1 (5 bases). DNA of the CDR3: TGTGCCAGCAGCGTTGGTCAGGGTGAAGTAGAGACCCAGTACTTC. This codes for CASSVGQGEVETQYF.